The 12 T cell receptor beta chains in this list originate from one sample, sequenced in a study of T-cell memory formation after mild COVID-19. Using its own MiXCR run on the 5' RACE reads, TCRdb lists one record per CDR3 protein. The sample lists roughly 300,000 distinct CDR3 sequences, roughly 16% occurring once. The sequenced sample was PBMCs or a T cell subset sorted from them (not recorded which). Receptors were obtained from a man between 18 and 35 years old who had mild COVID-19 (a few samples of this study predate the infection). Cell type and time point are not known.

This clonotype came up many times. J is TRBJ2-1 and V is TRBV20-1; possible D gene TRBD1, 6 bases. The V and J ends lost 3 bases and 0 bases respectively, with 12 bases between them. The germline gives CDR1 DFQATT, CDR2 SNEGSKA (reference sequence). The CDR3 totals 15 residues. Here the CDR3 DNA reads TGCAGTGCTAGTGTAGGACAGAGCTCCTACAATGAGCAGTTCTTC. Translating gives CSASVGQSSYNEQFF.

The chain employs TRBV4-2 and TRBJ2-3, with TRBD2 matching over 13 bases. This CDR3 has 19 residues. The junction had 14 bases not matched to a gene; V was cut back by 4 bases and J by 4 bases. Germline CDR1 and CDR2: LGHNA and YNFKEQ. CDR3: CASSPTGGLAGLWADTQYF. CDR3 coding DNA: TGTGCCAGCAGCCCCACCGGGGGACTAGCGGGGCTGTGGGCAGATACGCAGTATTTT.

This clonotype appeared a few times. The chain joins TRBV7-3 to TRBJ2-6; 7 bases map to TRBD2. Germline lookup yields CDR1 SGHTA and CDR2 FQGTGA. The length of the CDR3 is 18 residues. V lost 5 bases, J lost 0 bases, and 10 bases stayed unmatched. CDR3 region: CASSPRGVVFSGANVLTF. The CDR3 DNA sequence: TGTGCCAGCAGCCCCCGGGGGGTTGTGTTCTCTGGGGCCAACGTCCTGACTTTC.

V is TRBV6-6 and J is TRBJ1-3; D not resolved. The V and J ends lost 2 bases and 0 bases respectively, with 14 bases between them. CDR3 length: 17 amino acids. Germline CDR1 MNHNY, CDR2 SVGAGI (reference sequence). This CDR3 is CASSYQPVVSSGNTIYF. In nucleotides, the CDR3 is TGTGCCAGCAGTTACCAGCCAGTCGTTAGCTCTGGAAACACCATATATTTT.

The chain is built from TRBV4-3 and TRBJ2-1, with D perhaps TRBD1 (5 bases). This CDR3 has 13 amino acids. Germline assignment: CDR1 LGHNA and CDR2 YSLEER. V was clipped by 3 bases and J by 9 bases, with 12 bases between them. This CDR3 is CASSQNQGGEQFF. As DNA, the CDR3 is TGCGCCAGCAGCCAGAACCAGGGCGGTGAGCAGTTCTTC.

V gene TRBV7-6 combines with J gene TRBJ1-5, with D tentatively TRBD1 (6 bases). V was pared by 1 base and J by 9 bases, with 13 bases between. The CDR3 loop spans 14 amino acids. Germline lookup yields CDR1 SGHVS and CDR2 FNYEAQ. CDR3 nucleotide sequence: TGTGCCAGCAGCTTAGAGACAGGCCTTCGGCCCCAGCATTTT. Translated: CASSLETGLRPQHF.

This clonotype occurred a few times. The chain employs TRBV28 and TRBJ2-3; D is unclear. Per the germline V gene, CDR1 is MDHEN and CDR2 is SYDVKM. The CDR3 spans 15 residues. Trimming removed 5 bases at V and 0 bases at J, with 12 bases between. The CDR3 sequence is CASSGSQTSTDTQYF. CDR3 DNA: TGTGCCAGCAGTGGATCCCAGACTAGCACAGATACGCAGTATTTT.

The sample holds a few counts of this clonotype. The chain has TRBV11-1 and TRBJ2-3; D gene uncertain. The germline gives CDR1 SGHAT, CDR2 FQDESV (reference sequence). Trimming removed 4 bases from V and 6 bases from J, with 17 bases in between. CDR3 length: 15 amino acids. The CDR3 loop is CASSSHRAAGDTQYF. The CDR3 region has the DNA TGTGCCAGCAGCTCCCACCGGGCCGCCGGGGATACGCAGTATTTT.

J is TRBJ2-1 and V is TRBV13; 9 bases fit TRBD1. CDR1 and CDR2 (germline): PRHDT, FYEKMQ (reference sequence). There are 15 residues in the CDR3. V lost 2 bases to trimming and J lost 8 bases; unmatched junction nucleotides: 7. Here the CDR3 DNA reads TGTGCCAGCAGCTTAAGAGGACAGGGGTTCGATGAGCAGTTCTTC. This gives the protein CASSLRGQGFDEQFF. Full variable domain (rest looked up from reference TRBV13 and TRBJ2-1): AAGVIQSPRHLIKEKRETATLKCYPIPRHDTVYWYQQGPGQDPQFLISFYEKMQSDKGSIPDRFSAQQFSDYHSELNMSSLELGDSALYFCASSLRGQGFDEQFFGPGTRLTVL.

There are a few counts of this clonotype. This chain uses TRBV6-5 with TRBJ2-3, with a possible D match to TRBD1 (5 bases). This CDR3 comprises 13 residues. CDR1 and CDR2 from the germline V gene are MNHEY and SVGAGI. With 8 bases removed from V and 2 bases from J, the gap between germline ends came to 11 bases. CDR3 amino acids: CASSQGNTDTQYF. DNA for the CDR3: TGTGCCAGCTCCCAGGGCAACACAGATACGCAGTATTTT.

This clonotype came up a few times. The V gene is TRBV4-1, the J gene TRBJ2-1, with TRBD2 matching 16 bases. There are 19 residues in the CDR3. Losses at the gene ends were 5 bases for V and 7 bases for J; bases not matched to a gene: 14. CDR1 is MGHRA and CDR2 is YSYEKL in the germline V gene. The CDR3 loop is CASSEAGLAGGLDLNEQFF. The DNA of the CDR3 is TGCGCCAGCAGCGAAGCGGGACTAGCGGGGGGGCTTGATCTAAATGAGCAGTTCTTC.

V gene TRBV7-9 combines with J gene TRBJ2-3; D assignment may be TRBD1 or TRBD2 (6 bases each). Trimming stripped 7 bases from V and 2 bases from J, with 13 bases between. This CDR3 has 14 residues. From germline, CDR1 is SEHNR and CDR2 FQNEAQ (reference sequence). The CDR3 DNA reads TGTGCCAGCATGAGGGGGGCCAACACAGATACGCAGTATTTT. Translated: CASMRGANTDTQYF.